This TCR beta chain was obtained from a study of blood T cell repertoires in COVID-19. Repertoires were generated with immunoSEQ multiplex PCR, while TCRdb's copy carries only in-frame clones and drops some. The sample shows roughly 150,000 clones, about 80% of them seen only once. The CDR3 is 15 amino acids. The germline V gene encodes CDR1 SEHNR and CDR2 FQNEAQ (reference sequence). The germline V and J ends were trimmed by 5 bases and 4 bases, with 12 bases remaining between them. The TCR sequence derives from a human donor in a cohort sampled during active COVID-19. The chain links TRBV7-9 to TRBJ2-6; tentative D call: TRBD2 (6 bases). The sequencing sample was made of peripheral blood. The CDR3 is CASSQGGSGANVLTF. CDR3 coding DNA: TGTGCCAGCAGCCAAGGAGGGTCCGGGGCCAACGTCCTGACTTTC.